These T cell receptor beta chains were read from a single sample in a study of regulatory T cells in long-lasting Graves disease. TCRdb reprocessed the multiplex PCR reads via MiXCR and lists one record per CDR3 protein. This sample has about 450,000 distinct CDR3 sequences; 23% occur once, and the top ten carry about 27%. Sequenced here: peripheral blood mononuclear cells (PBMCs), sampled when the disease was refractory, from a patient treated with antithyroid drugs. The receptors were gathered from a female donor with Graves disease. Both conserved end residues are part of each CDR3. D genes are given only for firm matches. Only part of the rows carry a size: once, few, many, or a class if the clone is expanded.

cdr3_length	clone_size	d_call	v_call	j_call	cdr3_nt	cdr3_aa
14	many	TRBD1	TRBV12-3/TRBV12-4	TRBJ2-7	TGTGCCAGCAGATTAGGACAGGCTTACTACGAGCAGTACTTC	CASRLGQAYYEQYF
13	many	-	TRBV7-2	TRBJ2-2	TGTGCCAGCAGCTTAGTCTCGCCCGGGGAGCTGTTTTTT	CASSLVSPGELFF
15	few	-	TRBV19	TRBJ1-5	TGTGCCAGTAGTATAGGAATTCGGGGGGATCAGCCCCAGCATTTT	CASSIGIRGDQPQHF
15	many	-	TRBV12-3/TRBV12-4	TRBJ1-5	TGTGCCAGCAGCGAGGCAGGGTACGGCGATCAGCCCCAGCATTTT	CASSEAGYGDQPQHF
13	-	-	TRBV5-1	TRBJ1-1	TGCGCCAGCAAGGCGGCAGGGAGAACTGAAGCTTTCTTT	CASKAAGRTEAFF
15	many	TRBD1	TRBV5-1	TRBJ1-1	TGCGCCAGCAGATACCCGGGACAGCTGAACACTGAAGCTTTCTTT	CASRYPGQLNTEAFF
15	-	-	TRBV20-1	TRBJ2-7	TGCAGTGCTAGAGATTGGGCGTCCTCCTCCTACGAGCAGTACTTC	CSARDWASSSYEQYF
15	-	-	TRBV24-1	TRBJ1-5	TGTGCCACCAGTGATGATGACCGCTCCAATCAGCCCCAGCATTTT	CATSDDDRSNQPQHF
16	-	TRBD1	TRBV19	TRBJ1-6	TGTGCCAGTAGTATCCCTTCAACAGGGGGGAATTCACCCCTCCACTTT	CASSIPSTGGNSPLHF
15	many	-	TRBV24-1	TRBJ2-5	TGTGCCACCAGTGAAGGGACTGGGTTCCAAGAGACCCAGTACTTC	CATSEGTGFQETQYF
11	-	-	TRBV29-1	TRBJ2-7	TGCAGCGTTGGGGGCGTCTACGAGCAGTGCTTC	CSVGGVYEQCF
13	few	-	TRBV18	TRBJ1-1	TGTGCCAGCTCACCATTATCGGACGGTGAAGCTTTCTTT	CASSPLSDGEAFF
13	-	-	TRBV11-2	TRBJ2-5	TGTGCCAGCAGCTTTGGTAGGAGTGAGACCCAGTACTTC	CASSFGRSETQYF
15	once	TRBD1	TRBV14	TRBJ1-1	TGTGCCAGCAGCCAGTGGACAGGATTGAACACTGAAGCTTTCTTT	CASSQWTGLNTEAFF
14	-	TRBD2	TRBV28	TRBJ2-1	TGTGCCATCGGAGCGGGAGGGCCCCACAATGAGCAGTTCTTC	CAIGAGGPHNEQFF
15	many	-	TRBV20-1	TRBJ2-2	TGCAGTGCTAGAGACTTAAATATCGGGGTCGGGGAGCTGTTTTTT	CSARDLNIGVGELFF
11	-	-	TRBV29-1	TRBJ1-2	TGCAGCGTTGTAGAGGGGTGGGGCTACACCTTC	CSVVEGWGYTF
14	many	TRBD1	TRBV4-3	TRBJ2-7	TGCGCCAGCAGCCAAGGACAGGGGGCTGGCGAGCAGTACTTC	CASSQGQGAGEQYF
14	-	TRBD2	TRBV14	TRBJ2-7	TGTGCCAGCAGCCAGGGAGGGCCTCCCTACGAGCAGTACTTC	CASSQGGPPYEQYF
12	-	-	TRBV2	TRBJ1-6	TGTGCCAGCAGGAAAAGGGAGTCACCCCTCCACTTT	CASRKRESPLHF
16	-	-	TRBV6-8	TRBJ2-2	TGTGCCAGCAGTTACTCGGAACAGGGCCACACCGGGGAGCTGTTTTTT	CASSYSEQGHTGELFF
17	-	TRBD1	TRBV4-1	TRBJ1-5	TGCGCCAGCAGCCAGGCGGACAGGGGGGTAAGCAATCAGCCCCAGCATTTT	CASSQADRGVSNQPQHF
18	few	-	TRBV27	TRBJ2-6	TGTGCCAGCAGTTTGGGGTCAATAAGGATCTCTGGGGCCAACGTCCTGACTTTC	CASSLGSIRISGANVLTF
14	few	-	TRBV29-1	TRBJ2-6	TGCAGCGTCACGGGGGACTCTGGGGCCAACGTCCTGACTTTC	CSVTGDSGANVLTF
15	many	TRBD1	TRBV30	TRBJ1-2	TGTGCCTGGAGCGCGTCGGACAGGGGAGGAATCGGCTACACCTTC	CAWSASDRGGIGYTF
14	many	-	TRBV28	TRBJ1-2	TGTGCCAGCAGTCCGATATCCGAGGGCTATGGCTACACCTTC	CASSPISEGYGYTF
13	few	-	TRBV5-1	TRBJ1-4	TGCGCCAGCTCAGTAACCCCTAATGAAAAACTGTTTTTT	CASSVTPNEKLFF
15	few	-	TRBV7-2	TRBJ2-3	TGTGCCAGCAGCTTATTAGCGGCTAGCACAGATACGCAGTATTTT	CASSLLAASTDTQYF
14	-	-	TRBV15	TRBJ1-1	TGTGCCACCAGCGTACGGGGCCGAAACACTGAAGCTTTCTTT	CATSVRGRNTEAFF
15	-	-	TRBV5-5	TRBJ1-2	TGTGCCAGCGGAGCAGGTGACTCCGCATCAGGCGGCTACACCTTC	CASGAGDSASGGYTF
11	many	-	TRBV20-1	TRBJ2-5	TGCAGTCCTCCGGGACCTGAGACCCAGTACTTC	CSPPGPETQYF
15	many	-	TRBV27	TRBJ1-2	TGTGCCAGCAGTTACTCCTCAGGGTATAGAAAAGGCTACACCTTC	CASSYSSGYRKGYTF
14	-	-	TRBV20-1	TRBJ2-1	TGCAGTGCTCCGTTCATAGACGGAATTGGTGAGCAGTTCTTC	CSAPFIDGIGEQFF
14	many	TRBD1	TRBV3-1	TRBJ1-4	TGTGCCAGCAGCCTACGGACAGGGCGGGAAAAACTGTTTTTT	CASSLRTGREKLFF
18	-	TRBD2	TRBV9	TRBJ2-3	TGTGCCAGCAGCGTAGGGGCTAGCGGGAGCTCATACACAGATACGCAGTATTTT	CASSVGASGSSYTDTQYF
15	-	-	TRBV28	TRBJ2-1	TGTGCCAGCAGTTTATCGGGACCGCCTTACAATGAGCAGTTCTTC	CASSLSGPPYNEQFF
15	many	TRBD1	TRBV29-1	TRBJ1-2	TGCAGCGTTGAAACGTGGGACAGGGGCTTTTATGGCTACACCTTC	CSVETWDRGFYGYTF
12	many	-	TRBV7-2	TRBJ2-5	TGTGCCAGCAGCTTCACCCGAGGGACCCAGTACTTC	CASSFTRGTQYF
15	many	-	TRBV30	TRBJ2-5	TGTGCCTGGAGTCGGGGGCAGACGCACCAAGAGACCCAGTACTTC	CAWSRGQTHQETQYF
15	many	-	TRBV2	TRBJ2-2	TGTGCCAGCAGTGATCTGGGGTCGCGGACCGGGGAGCTGTTTTTT	CASSDLGSRTGELFF
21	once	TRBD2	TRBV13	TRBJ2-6	TGTGCCAGCAGCCCCTCCAAGCCCCTAGCGGGAGGCCCGTTTGGGGCCAACGTCCTGACTTTC	CASSPSKPLAGGPFGANVLTF
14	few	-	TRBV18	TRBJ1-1	TGTGCCAGCTCACCACGACAAGGGGCCACTGAAGCTTTCTTT	CASSPRQGATEAFF
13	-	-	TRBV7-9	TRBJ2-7	TGTGCCAGCGGCACCCGGACTTCCTACGAGCAGTACTTC	CASGTRTSYEQYF
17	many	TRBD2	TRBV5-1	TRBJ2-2	TGCGCCAGCAGCCGGGTAATAGCGGGAGGAGACACCGGGGAGCTGTTTTTT	CASSRVIAGGDTGELFF
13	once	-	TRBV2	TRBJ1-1	TGTGCCAGCAGGGGGGGGGGGTATCCTGAAGCTTTCTTT	CASRGGGYPEAFF